This T cell receptor (beta chain) was observed in a study of blood T cells in healthy people across ages. PCR was performed a second time for 7 to 11 cycles using a sample-barcoded 5' primer and a J-beta primer mix. TCRdb analysed the 5' RACE reads with MiXCR anew, one entry per CDR3 protein. The table records roughly 800,000 distinct CDR3 sequences, 58% of them present only once. The sample holds many counts of this clonotype. The CDR3 is 14 residues long. Germline V CDR1 and CDR2: SGHTA, FQGNSA. The ends were cut back, 5 bases at V and 0 bases at J, with 11 bases in the middle. Material for sequencing was blood. This receptor was taken from a young man in good health. The chain recombines TRBV7-2 with TRBJ2-7, with D maybe TRBD1 (6 bases). The CDR3: CASSRRGSSYEQYF. The CDR3 coding sequence is TGTGCCAGCAGCCGAAGGGGGAGCTCCTACGAGCAGTACTTC.